The 2 T cell receptor beta chains presented below share a single source sample, sequenced in a study of response to subunit inactivated influenza vaccine. A single record per CDR3 protein comes from TCRdb applying MiXCR to the RT-PCR reads. The sample comprises about 700,000 distinct CDR3 sequences, less than 20% of which are singletons, and 11% rests with the top ten. The sample here was PBMCs from blood, taken 12 days after vaccination. Every receptor here comes from a man aged 50 to 60 who received an inactivated influenza vaccine.

V and J are TRBV29-1 and TRBJ1-5; no firm D call. The V gene lost 4 bases and the J gene lost 0 bases, with 10 bases spanning the gap. The germline CDR1 and CDR2 sequences are SQVTM and ANQGSEA. CDR3 length: 14 amino acids. The CDR3 reads CSVVTVDSNQPQHF. The CDR3 coding sequence is TGCAGCGTTGTTACAGTAGATAGCAATCAGCCCCAGCATTTT. Variable domain in full (rest from reference TRBV29-1 and TRBJ1-5): SAVISQKPSRDICQRGTSLTIQCQVDSQVTMMFWYRQQPGQSLTLIATANQGSEATYESGFVIDKFPISRPNLTFSTLTVSNMSPEDSSIYLCSVVTVDSNQPQHFGDGTRLSIL.

The chain employs TRBV11-2 and TRBJ2-1; 9 nucleotides line up with TRBD2. The CDR3 runs to 15 residues. Germline CDR1 SGHAT, CDR2 FQNNGV. V trimming: 6 bases; J trimming: 4 bases; junction bases outside the gene matches: 7. The CDR3 DNA reads as TGTGCCAGCAGGGGGGTGACTAGCGGATACAATGAGCAGTTCTTC. This gives the protein CASRGVTSGYNEQFF.